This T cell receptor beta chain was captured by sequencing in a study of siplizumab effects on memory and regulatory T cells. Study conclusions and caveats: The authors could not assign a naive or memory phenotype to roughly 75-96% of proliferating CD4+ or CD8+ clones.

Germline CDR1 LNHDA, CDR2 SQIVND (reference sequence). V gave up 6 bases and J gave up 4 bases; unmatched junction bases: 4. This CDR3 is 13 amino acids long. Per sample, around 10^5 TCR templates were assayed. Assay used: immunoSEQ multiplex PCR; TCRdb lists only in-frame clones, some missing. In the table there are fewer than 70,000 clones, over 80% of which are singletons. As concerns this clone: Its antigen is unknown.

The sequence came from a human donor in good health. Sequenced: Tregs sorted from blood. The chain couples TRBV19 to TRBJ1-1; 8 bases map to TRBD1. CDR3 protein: CASSRTGSTEAFF. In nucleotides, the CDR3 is TGTGCCAGTAGCCGGACAGGGTCCACTGAAGCTTTCTTT. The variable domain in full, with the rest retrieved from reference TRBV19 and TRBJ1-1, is DGGITQSPKYLFRKEGQNVTLSCEQNLNHDAMYWYRQDPGQGLRLIYYSQIVNDFQKGDIAEGYSVSREKKESFPLTVTSAQKNPTAFYLCASSRTGSTEAFFGQGTRLTVV.